Below, one T cell receptor beta chain is given with its context. These data come from a study of early T cells in non-severe SARS-CoV-2 infection. The length of the CDR3 is 15 residues. Losses at the gene ends were 4 bases for V and 7 bases for J; bases not matched to a gene: 11. Germline CDR1 SGHTA, CDR2 FQGNSA. MiXCR, applied by TCRdb to the 5' RACE reads, yields one record per CDR3 protein. The repertoire holds 65,000 to 80,000 distinct CDR3 sequences, with roughly 13% as singletons. The specimen was whole blood. The TCR was taken from an adult who was a healthcare worker with PCR-confirmed SARS-CoV-2 infection or an uninfected control (not recorded which). The rearrangement links TRBV7-2 to TRBJ2-5; TRBD2 aligns across 8 bases. The CDR3 DNA reads as TGTGCCAGCAGCTACGTACTAGCTCGGGAGGGGACCCAGTACTTC. It codes for CASSYVLAREGTQYF.